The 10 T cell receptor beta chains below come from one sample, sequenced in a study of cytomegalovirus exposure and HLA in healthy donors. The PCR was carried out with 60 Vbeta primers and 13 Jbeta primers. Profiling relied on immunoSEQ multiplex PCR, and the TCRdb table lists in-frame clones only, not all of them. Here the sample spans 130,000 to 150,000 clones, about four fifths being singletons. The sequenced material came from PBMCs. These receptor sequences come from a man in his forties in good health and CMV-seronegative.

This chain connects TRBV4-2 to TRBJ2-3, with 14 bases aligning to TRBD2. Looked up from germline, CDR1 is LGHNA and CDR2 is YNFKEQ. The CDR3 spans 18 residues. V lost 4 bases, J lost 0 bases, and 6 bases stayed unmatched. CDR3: CASSLGTSGGDSTDTQYF. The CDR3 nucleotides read TGTGCCAGCAGCCTCGGGACTAGCGGGGGAGATAGCACAGATACGCAGTATTTT.

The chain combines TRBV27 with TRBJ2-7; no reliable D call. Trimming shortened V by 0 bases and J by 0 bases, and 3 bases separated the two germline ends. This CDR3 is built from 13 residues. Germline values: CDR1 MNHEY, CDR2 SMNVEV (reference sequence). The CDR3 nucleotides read TGTGCCAGCAGTTTATCCTTCTCCTACGAGCAGTACTTC. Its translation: CASSLSFSYEQYF.

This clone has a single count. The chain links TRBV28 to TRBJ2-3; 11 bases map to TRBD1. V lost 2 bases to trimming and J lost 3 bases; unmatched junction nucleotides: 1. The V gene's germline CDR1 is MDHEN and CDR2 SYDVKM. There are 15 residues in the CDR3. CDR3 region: CASSLGTGGTDTQYF. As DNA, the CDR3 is TGTGCCAGCAGTTTAGGGACAGGGGGTACAGATACGCAGTATTTT.

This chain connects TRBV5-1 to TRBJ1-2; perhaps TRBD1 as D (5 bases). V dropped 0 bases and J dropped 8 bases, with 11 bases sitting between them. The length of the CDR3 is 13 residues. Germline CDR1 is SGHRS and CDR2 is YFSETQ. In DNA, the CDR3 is TGCGCCAGCAGCTTGGTGACAGAGTTGGGCTACACCTTC. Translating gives CASSLVTELGYTF.

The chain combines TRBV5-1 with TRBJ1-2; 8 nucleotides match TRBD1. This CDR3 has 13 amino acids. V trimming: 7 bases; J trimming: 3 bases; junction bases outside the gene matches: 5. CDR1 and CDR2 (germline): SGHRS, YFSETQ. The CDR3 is CASGPDRDYGYTF. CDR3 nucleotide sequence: TGCGCCAGCGGCCCGGACAGGGACTATGGCTACACCTTC.

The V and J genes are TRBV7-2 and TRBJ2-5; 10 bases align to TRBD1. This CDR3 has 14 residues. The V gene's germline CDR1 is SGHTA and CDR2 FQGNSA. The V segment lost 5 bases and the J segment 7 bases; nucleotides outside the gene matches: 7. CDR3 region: CASSPPGQGWTQYF. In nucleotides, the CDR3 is TGTGCCAGCAGCCCACCGGGACAGGGGTGGACCCAGTACTTC.

The CDR3 protein is CASSGAKDYGYTF. In nucleotides, the CDR3 is TGCGCCAGCAGTGGAGCGAAAGACTATGGCTACACCTTC. This chain uses TRBV10-2 with TRBJ1-2; no clear D. There are 13 residues in the CDR3. V dropped 4 bases and J dropped 3 bases, with 9 bases sitting between them. CDR1 is WSHSY and CDR2 is SAAADI in the germline V gene.

CDR3: CASSGRSGTSGWNTGELFF. The CDR3 nucleotides are TGTGCCAGCAGTGGCAGGTCTGGGACTAGCGGATGGAACACCGGGGAGCTGTTTTTT. The rearrangement joins TRBV27 to TRBJ2-2; 11 nucleotides agree with TRBD2. With 5 bases clipped from V and 1 base from J, the junction kept 12 bases outside the gene matches. This CDR3 spans 19 amino acids. Germline CDR1 is MNHEY and CDR2 is SMNVEV (reference sequence).

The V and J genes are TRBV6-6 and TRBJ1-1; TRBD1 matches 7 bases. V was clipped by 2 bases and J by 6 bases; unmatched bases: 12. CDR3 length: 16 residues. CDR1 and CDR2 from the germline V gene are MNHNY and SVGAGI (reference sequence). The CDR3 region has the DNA TGTGCCAGCAGTTACCCCCCCGGACAGGCACCACCTGAAGCTTTCTTT. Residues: CASSYPPGQAPPEAFF.

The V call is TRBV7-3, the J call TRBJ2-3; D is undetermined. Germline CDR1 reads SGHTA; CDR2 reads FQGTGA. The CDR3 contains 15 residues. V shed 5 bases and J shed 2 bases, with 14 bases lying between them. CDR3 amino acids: CASSRLATTTDTQYF. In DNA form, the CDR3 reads TGTGCCAGCAGCCGACTCGCGACGACCACAGATACGCAGTATTTT.